Listed here are 21 T cell receptor beta chains from one sample, sequenced in a study of OX40 agonist ivuxolimab in advanced cancers. TCRdb keeps only in-frame clones here, not all; method: immunoSEQ multiplex PCR. The sample records about 51,000 clones, about nine tenths being singletons. Source: CD4+ or CD8+ T cells sorted from blood, taken in a trial of the OX40 agonist ivuxolimab. The origin of the receptors is an adult with an advanced solid tumor such as melanoma, head and neck, liver or kidney cancer.

V usage is TRBV6-5 and J usage is TRBJ1-5; tentative D call: TRBD1 (6 bases). This CDR3 has 14 amino acids. V gave up 6 bases and J gave up 5 bases, with 14 bases separating them. The V gene's germline CDR1 is MNHEY and CDR2 SVGAGI. The CDR3 sequence: CASSPRGSHQPQHF. CDR3 nucleotides: TGTGCCAGCAGCCCTAGGGGGTCCCATCAGCCCCAGCATTTT.

The V call is TRBV10-3, the J call TRBJ1-1; tentatively, D is TRBD1 (5 bases). The V gene's germline CDR1 is ENHRY and CDR2 SYGVKD. V was clipped by 6 bases and J by 0 bases, with 14 bases between them. There are 15 residues in the CDR3. The CDR3 sequence is CAIRSGQVMNTEAFF. The CDR3 region has the DNA TGTGCCATCAGATCTGGACAAGTAATGAACACTGAAGCTTTCTTT.

V gene TRBV7-9 combines with J gene TRBJ2-1; 12 bases are shared with TRBD2. This CDR3 region has 18 residues. With V trimmed by 3 bases and J by 7 bases, 13 bases remained unmatched. Germline CDR1 and CDR2: SEHNR and FQNEAQ (reference sequence). The CDR3 DNA reads as TGTGCCAGCAGCTTTGTGACTAGCGGGAGCACAACCGGTAATGAGCAGTTCTTC. Translation gives CASSFVTSGSTTGNEQFF.

A remark on this clone: One end of the junction is discordant with germline, which a read error may explain. The chain has TRBV7-7 and TRBJ2-5; 7 bases are shared with TRBD2. Germline assignment: CDR1 SSHAT and CDR2 FNYEAQ (reference sequence). There are 15 residues in the CDR3. The CDR3 region has the DNA TGTGCTAGCAGCTCCCTAGCGGCCACCCAAGAGACCCAGTACTTC. Encoded protein: CASSSLAATQETQYF. Looking up the rest from reference TRBV7-7 and TRBJ2-5 gives the full variable domain: GAGVSQSPRYKVTKRGQDVTLRCDPISSHATLYWYQQALGQGPEFLTYFNYEAQPDKSGLPSDRFSAERPEGSISTLTIQRTEQRDSAMYRCASSSLAATQETQYFGPGTRLLVL.

The genes are TRBV11-2 and TRBJ2-5, with 12 positions matching TRBD2. Looked up from germline, CDR1 is SGHAT and CDR2 is FQNNGV. The CDR3 runs 15 residues. J lost 2 bases, V lost 5 bases, and 3 bases had no gene match. The CDR3 spells CASSPGLAGQETQYF. CDR3 DNA: TGTGCCAGCAGCCCCGGACTAGCGGGGCAAGAGACCCAGTACTTC.

The chain couples TRBV13 to TRBJ1-4; 7 positions match TRBD1. Germline trimming cut 5 bases from V and 3 bases from J; bases unmatched to any gene: 3. This CDR3 comprises 14 residues. CDR1 and CDR2 (germline): PRHDT, FYEKMQ (reference sequence). CDR3 sequence (DNA): TGTGCCAGCAGCCTCGGGACAGCTAATGAAAAACTGTTTTTT. Protein: CASSLGTANEKLFF.

This clone was observed a handful of times. The CDR3 loop reads CASSVDSTNEKLFF. The CDR3 region has the DNA TGTGCCAGCAGCGTAGATTCAACTAATGAAAAACTGTTTTTT. The chain has TRBV9 and TRBJ1-4; D not certain. Trimming removed 0 bases at V and 0 bases at J, with 3 bases between. The CDR3 length is 14 residues. CDR1 is SGDLS and CDR2 is YYNGEE in the germline V gene.

The gene calls are TRBV27 and TRBJ2-4, with 7 bases that match TRBD2. Germline lookup yields CDR1 MNHEY and CDR2 SMNVEV (reference sequence). After removal of 5 bases from V and 2 bases from J, the junction contained 6 bases not matched to a gene. The CDR3 contains 15 residues. CDR3 sequence: CASSTAGTTKNIQYF. The CDR3 DNA is TGTGCCAGCAGTACCGCCGGGACTACCAAAAACATTCAGTACTTC.

The chain employs TRBV5-6 and TRBJ2-1, with 13 bases identical to TRBD2. Trimming cost V 0 bases and J 4 bases; bases outside gene matches: 7. The CDR3 has 18 amino acids. CDR1 and CDR2 (germline): SGHDT, YYEEEE. The CDR3 sequence: CASSLALAGGLPYNEQFF. CDR3 DNA: TGTGCCAGCAGCTTGGCACTAGCGGGAGGGTTACCTTACAATGAGCAGTTCTTC.

This clone was found once. CDR3 bases: TGTGCCAGCAGCGTAGACAGCTTAACCACCAATGAGCAGTTCTTC. This gives the protein CASSVDSLTTNEQFF. J is TRBJ2-1 and V is TRBV6-4, with D maybe TRBD1 (5 bases). This CDR3 region has 15 residues. Germline loops: CDR1 MRHNA, CDR2 SNTAGT. Trimming removed 6 bases at V and 6 bases at J, with 18 bases between.

This sequence joins TRBV2 and TRBJ2-5, with 10 bases lining up with TRBD1. The better agreement between TRBJ2-7 and the DNA end casts doubt on the J call. Germline V gene sequence: CDR1 SNHLY, CDR2 FYNNEI. This CDR3 comprises 15 residues. The CDR3 here is CASSEGGQGYDEQYF. As DNA, the CDR3 is TGTGCCAGCAGTGAAGGGGGACAGGGGTACGACGAGCAGTACTTC.

The V call is TRBV7-9, the J call TRBJ2-3; the match to TRBD1 covers 9 bases. The CDR3 consists of 15 residues. Germline V gene sequence: CDR1 SEHNR, CDR2 FQNEAQ (reference sequence). V shed 5 bases, J shed 4 bases, and the junction held 7 bases outside the gene matches. This CDR3 reads CASSPLGTGSDTQYF. The CDR3 DNA follows: TGTGCCAGCAGCCCCCTCGGGACAGGGTCAGATACGCAGTATTTT. The full variable domain, in which reference TRBV7-9 and TRBJ2-3 provide the parts outside the CDR3, is DTGVSQNPRHKITKRGQNVTFRCDPISEHNRLYWYRQTLGQGPEFLTYFQNEAQLEKSRLLSDRFSAERPKGSFSTLEIQRTEQGDSAMYLCASSPLGTGSDTQYFGPGTRLTVL.

The chain couples TRBV27 to TRBJ2-3; 7 bases are shared with TRBD1. CDR1 MNHEY and CDR2 SMNVEV come from the germline V gene (reference sequence). The ends lost 6 bases at V and 4 bases at J; junction bases unmatched: 10. This CDR3 has 15 residues. As DNA, the CDR3 is TGTGCCAGCAGAACAGGGACAGCCACTCCAGATACGCAGTATTTT. It encodes CASRTGTATPDTQYF.

This clone was detected only a few times. V is TRBV29-1 and J is TRBJ2-1, with a weak D call TRBD2 (6 bases). V was cut by 7 bases and J by 2 bases, with 15 bases left in between. Germline CDR1 is SQVTM and CDR2 is ANQGSEA. This CDR3 spans 14 amino acids. The CDR3 here is CSAAGTGAYNEQFF. The CDR3 DNA reads as TGCAGCGCCGCCGGGACGGGAGCCTACAATGAGCAGTTCTTC.

The gene calls are TRBV30 and TRBJ1-4; TRBD1 might be the D (5 bases). Trimming took 5 bases from V and 6 from J, leaving 13 bases between them. This CDR3 region has 13 residues. Per the germline V gene, CDR1 is GTSNPN and CDR2 is SVGIG (reference sequence). CDR3 protein: CAWLGVSDEKLFF. The CDR3 nucleotides are TGTGCCTGGCTGGGGGTTTCTGATGAAAAACTGTTTTTT.

The genes are TRBV6-6 and TRBJ1-5, with 10 bases matching TRBD1. The CDR3 loop spans 14 amino acids. Losses at the gene ends were 6 bases for V and 6 bases for J; bases not matched to a gene: 5. Germline V gene lookup returns CDR1 MNHNY and CDR2 SVGAGI (reference sequence). DNA of the CDR3: TGTGCCAGCAGCTCAGGACAGGGGGGTCAGCCCCAGCATTTT. As protein: CASSSGQGGQPQHF.

The gene calls are TRBV18 and TRBJ2-5; the match to TRBD1 covers 10 bases. This CDR3 is built from 17 residues. From germline, CDR1 is KGHSH and CDR2 LQKENI. V shed 3 bases and J 4 bases; nucleotides not matched to a gene: 11. CDR3 sequence (DNA): TGTGCCAGCTCACCCCCAGAACCCGGGACAGGGGCAGAGACCCAGTACTTC. Its translation is CASSPPEPGTGAETQYF.

This chain uses TRBV7-2 with TRBJ1-2, with 7 positions matching TRBD1. This CDR3 region has 14 residues. The ends lost 4 bases at V and 4 bases at J; junction bases unmatched: 6. CDR1 SGHTA and CDR2 FQGNSA come from the germline V gene. CDR3 protein: CASSSVQGPYGYTF. The CDR3 nucleotides are TGTGCCAGCAGCTCTGTACAGGGGCCCTATGGCTACACCTTC.

V and J are TRBV29-1 and TRBJ2-1; 10 bases agree with TRBD2. CDR3 length: 16 residues. With 3 bases clipped from V and 0 bases from J, the junction kept 5 bases outside the gene matches. Germline values: CDR1 SQVTM, CDR2 ANQGSEA. CDR3: CSVEGLAWRSYNEQFF. The CDR3 bases are TGCAGCGTTGAGGGACTAGCGTGGCGCTCCTACAATGAGCAGTTCTTC.

This sequence joins TRBV5-1 and TRBJ1-2; 9 nucleotides match TRBD1. The CDR3 runs to 14 residues. Trimming at V came to 4 bases and at J to 8 bases, leaving 9 bases not matched to a gene. Germline V gene sequence: CDR1 SGHRS, CDR2 YFSETQ. The CDR3 DNA reads as TGCGCCAGCAGCACACAACAGGGGGCTGGGGGCTACACCTTC. Its protein is CASSTQQGAGGYTF. Full variable domain (rest looked up from reference TRBV5-1 and TRBJ1-2): KAGVTQTPRYLIKTRGQQVTLSCSPISGHRSVSWYQQTPGQGLQFLFEYFSETQRNKGNFPGRFSGRQFSNSRSEMNVSTLELGDSALYLCASSTQQGAGGYTFGSGTRLTVV.

The V gene is TRBV18, the J gene TRBJ2-7; TRBD1 matches at 7 bases. This CDR3 has 15 amino acids. Trimming removed 4 bases from V and 0 bases from J; junction bases left unmatched: 6. CDR1 KGHSH and CDR2 LQKENI come from the germline V gene. The CDR3 loop is CASSQGADSSYEQYF. CDR3 coding DNA: TGTGCCAGCTCACAGGGGGCTGATAGCTCCTACGAGCAGTACTTC.